The source of this TCR beta chain is a study of monozygotic twins with inflammatory bowel disease. From germline, CDR1 is SGHNT and CDR2 YYREEE (reference sequence). CDR3 size: 15 residues. Eight distinct reactions (per sample) were used to make the cDNA. After re-calling the 5' RACE reads, TCRdb lists one entry per CDR3 protein, DNA absent. This sample contains over 200,000 distinct CDR3 sequences. Blood samples, whole and unsorted for T cells, yielded the isolated total RNA. Sequencing was done on a sample of blood. This receptor was taken from a human donor with ulcerative colitis or Crohn's disease, or a healthy co-twin of an affected twin (not recorded which). The J gene is TRBJ2-3, the V gene TRBV5-4; TCRdb names TRBD2, which stays unverified in the absence of DNA. The CDR3 loop is CASTPRLGPGDTQYF.